This T cell receptor beta chain appears in the sequencing data of a study of OX40 agonist ivuxolimab in advanced cancers. Study-wide context: Each dose-escalation patient presented with hepatocellular carcinoma, melanoma, renal cell or head and neck cancer. Partial responses occurred in Three dose-escalation patients, one with hepatocellular carcinoma and two with cutaneous melanoma. Overall study results and limits: CD8+ T cells averaged more expanded clones than CD4+.

The table came from immunoSEQ multiplex PCR; TCRdb's copy has only in-frame clones and leaves some out. The top ten clones hold more than 0.8% of a sample with some 150,000 clones, around 93% of them seen once. Notes on this clone: Its antigen is undetermined.

The germline gives CDR1 SGHKS, CDR2 YYEKEE (reference sequence). The CDR3 sequence is 12 residues long. Trimming removed 2 bases from V and 2 bases from J, with 3 bases in between. The sample consisted of CD4+ or CD8+ T cells sorted from blood, taken in a trial of the OX40 agonist ivuxolimab. J is TRBJ2-3 and V is TRBV5-5, with no clear D. The sequence was collected from an adult with an advanced solid tumor such as melanoma, head and neck, liver or kidney cancer. DNA of the CDR3: TGTGCCAGCAGCTTACACACAGATACGCAGTATTTT. It specifies CASSLHTDTQYF.